This TCR beta chain originates from a study of T cell responses to AZD1222 COVID-19 vaccine. V trimming: 5 bases; J trimming: 5 bases; junction bases outside the gene matches: 5. Per germline, CDR1 KGHSH and CDR2 LQKENI. The CDR3 sequence is 15 residues long. Here immunoSEQ multiplex PCR was the method, and the copy in TCRdb shows in-frame clones only, minus some. The sample contains roughly 130,000 clones, about 88% of which appear only once. Sequencing used peripheral blood, obtained on day 0 of AZD1222 vaccination. The chain employs TRBV18 and TRBJ1-5, with TRBD1 matching over 11 bases. The clonotype comes from an adult in good health. CDR3 amino acids: CASSFGQGADQPQHF. CDR3 sequence (DNA): TGTGCCAGCTCATTCGGACAGGGGGCTGATCAGCCCCAGCATTTT.